This T cell receptor (beta chain) was retrieved from a study of response to subunit inactivated influenza vaccine. Findings and limits, study-wide: After each seasonal influenza vaccination, few new T cells are recruited, the authors suggested.

TCRdb processed the RT-PCR reads anew with MiXCR; each CDR3 protein has one entry. Here the sample spans 150,000 to 200,000 distinct CDR3 sequences, about 12% being singletons. A word on this clonotype: Antigen specificity is unknown. A junction boundary mismatches the germline segment, possibly from a read error.

Germline assignment: CDR1 SGHVS and CDR2 FNYEAQ. The CDR3 sequence is 14 residues long. Separately, the same data were catalogued under a study of T cells expressing NK-cell markers. That source adds: Researchers built TCR beta cDNA using 5'RACE template switching with UMIs. Seven donors tested HCMV-seropositive and one tested seronegative among the eight sequenced. One observes that, in a few donors, these clonotypes were also the leading ones within the CD3+CD56-NKG2C+ fraction.

The source was CD8+ T cells sorted from PBMCs, collected roughly 13 days after vaccination. The receptor's source is a man aged 50 to 60 who received an inactivated influenza vaccine. This rearrangement joins TRBV7-6 to TRBJ2-3; no reliable D call. The CDR3 DNA follows: TGTGCCAGCAGCGTGCACCGGGCCACAGATGCGCAGTATTTT. It specifies CASSVHRATDAQYF.